This TCR beta chain was profiled in a study of T-cell reconstitution after alpha-beta-depleted transplantation in children. Turning to this clonotype: Its specificity is unknown.

General study findings and limits: After transplant, high TCRbeta diversity at day 60 in some patients arose from surviving recipient T cells and thymic progenitors. Diversity and T-cell counts at one year after transplant derived mostly from new T cells. Reported findings indicate that, about two months after transplant, alpha-beta T cells came from several hundred expanded clones, which were derived from non-depleted graft cells.

Preparation of the TCRbeta library used unique molecular identifiers. MiXCR, applied by TCRdb to the PCR reads, yields one record per CDR3 protein. The data show 65,000 to 90,000 distinct CDR3 sequences, approximately 11% seen once. The origin of this receptor is a boy aged 10-17 years with acute myeloid leukemia, due to receive a stem cell transplant. Here the sequenced sample was PBMCs, taken before TCRalphabeta/CD19-depleted stem cell transplant.

The DNA for the CDR3 is TGCGCCAGCAGTGACCGGGACAGGGGGCGAGAGACCCAGTACTTC. It is translated as CASSDRDRGRETQYF. This chain links TRBV10-1 with TRBJ2-5, with TRBD1 identical over 12 bases. Germline V gene data show CDR1 as WNHNN and CDR2 as SYGVQD (reference sequence). The V gene end was trimmed by 3 bases and the J gene end by 4 bases; junction bases not matched to a gene: 3. The CDR3 is made up of 15 amino acids.